This TCR beta chain derives from a study of cytomegalovirus exposure and HLA in healthy donors. Profiled with immunoSEQ multiplex PCR; TCRdb holds only in-frame clones, not every one. The data show about 220,000 clones, approximately 83% seen once. Looked up from germline, CDR1 is MDHEN and CDR2 is SYDVKM. The CDR3 sequence is 14 residues long. Trimming at V came to 5 bases and at J to 3 bases, leaving 5 bases not matched to a gene. V and J are TRBV28 and TRBJ2-7, with TRBD1 identical over 9 bases. The sequence derives from a woman in her thirties in good health and CMV-seropositive. Sequenced sample: PBMCs. CDR3 sequence reads: CASSGVGQGYEQYF. CDR3 nucleotides: TGTGCCAGCAGTGGGGTGGGACAGGGCTACGAGCAGTACTTC.